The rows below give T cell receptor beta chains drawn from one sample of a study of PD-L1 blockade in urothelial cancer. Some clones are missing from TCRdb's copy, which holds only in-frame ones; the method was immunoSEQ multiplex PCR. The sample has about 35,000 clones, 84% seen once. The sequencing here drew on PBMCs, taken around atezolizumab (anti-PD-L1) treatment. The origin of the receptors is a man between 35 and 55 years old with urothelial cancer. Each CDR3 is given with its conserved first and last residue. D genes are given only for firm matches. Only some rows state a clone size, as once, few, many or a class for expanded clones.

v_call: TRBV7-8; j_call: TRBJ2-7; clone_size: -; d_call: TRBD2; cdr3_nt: TGTGCCAGCAGCCCGGGGGAGGGCCGCCTATTCTACGAGCAGTACTTC; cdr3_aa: CASSPGEGRLFYEQYF
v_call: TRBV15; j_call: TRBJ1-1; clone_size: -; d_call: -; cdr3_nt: TGTGCCACCAGCACCCAACCGGGGGCTGAAGCTTTCTTT; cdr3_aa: CATSTQPGAEAFF
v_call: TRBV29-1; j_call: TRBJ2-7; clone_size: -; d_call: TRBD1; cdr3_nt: TGCAGCGTTGTCGGGACAGGGGGCGACGAGCAGTACTTC; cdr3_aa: CSVVGTGGDEQYF
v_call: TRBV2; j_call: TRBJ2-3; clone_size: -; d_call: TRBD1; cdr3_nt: TGTGCGGCCTCGACAGGGAGCACAGATACGCAGTATTTT; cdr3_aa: CAASTGSTDTQYF
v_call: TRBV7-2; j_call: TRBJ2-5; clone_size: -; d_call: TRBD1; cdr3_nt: TGTGCCAGCAGCCGAAAGTCGGGACAGCAAGAGACCCAGTACTTC; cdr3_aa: CASSRKSGQQETQYF
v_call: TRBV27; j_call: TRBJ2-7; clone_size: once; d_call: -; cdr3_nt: TGTGCCAGCAGTTTTTTAAGGGCCAAGGGGGTGGAGCAGTACTTC; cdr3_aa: CASSFLRAKGVEQYF
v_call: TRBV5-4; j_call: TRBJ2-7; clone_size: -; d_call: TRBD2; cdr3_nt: TGTGCCAGCACCCTTCGGACTAGCGGGGGGGACGAGCAGTACTTC; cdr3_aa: CASTLRTSGGDEQYF
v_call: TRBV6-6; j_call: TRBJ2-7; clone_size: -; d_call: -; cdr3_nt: TGTGCCAGCAGACCTAGGGTCAGTGGTAGTTCGGGGGAGCAGTACTTC; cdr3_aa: CASRPRVSGSSGEQYF
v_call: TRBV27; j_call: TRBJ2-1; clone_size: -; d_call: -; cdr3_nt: TGTGCCAGCAGTGTAACTAGTTCCTACAATGAGCAGTTCTTC; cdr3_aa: CASSVTSSYNEQFF
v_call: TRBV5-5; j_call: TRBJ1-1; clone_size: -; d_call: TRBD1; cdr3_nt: TGTGCCAGCAGCGGGACAGCGAACACTGAAGCTTTCTTT; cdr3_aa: CASSGTANTEAFF
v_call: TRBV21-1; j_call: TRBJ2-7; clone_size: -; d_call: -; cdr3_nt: TGTGCCAGCCCCCATGGGACAGGGAACACCTACGAGCAGTACTTC; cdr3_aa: CASPHGTGNTYEQYF
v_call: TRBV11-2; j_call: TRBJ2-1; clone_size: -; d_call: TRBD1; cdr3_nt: TGTGCCAGCAGCCCAGGACAGGCTTGGGATGAGCAGTTCTTC; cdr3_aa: CASSPGQAWDEQFF
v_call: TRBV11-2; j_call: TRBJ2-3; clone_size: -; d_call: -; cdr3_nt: TGTGCCAGCAGCTTAGACAGGGCTAGCACAGATACGCAGTATTTT; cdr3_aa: CASSLDRASTDTQYF
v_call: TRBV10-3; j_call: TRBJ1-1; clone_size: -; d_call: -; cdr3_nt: TGTGCCACCCAAAGGGGTACGAACACTGAAGCTTTCTTT; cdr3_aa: CATQRGTNTEAFF
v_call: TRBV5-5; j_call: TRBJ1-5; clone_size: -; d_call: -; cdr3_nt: TGTGCCAGCAGCTTGGAACGGCAGGCGGGACAGCCCCAGCATTTT; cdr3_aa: CASSLERQAGQPQHF
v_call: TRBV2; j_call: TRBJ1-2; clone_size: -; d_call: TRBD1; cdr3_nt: TGTGCCAGCATCAGACAGGGTGTTATTTATGGCTACACCTTC; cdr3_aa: CASIRQGVIYGYTF
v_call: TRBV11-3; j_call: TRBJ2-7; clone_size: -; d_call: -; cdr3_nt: TGTGCCAGCAGCTTAGGAGGCACCTACGAGCAGTACTTC; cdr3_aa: CASSLGGTYEQYF
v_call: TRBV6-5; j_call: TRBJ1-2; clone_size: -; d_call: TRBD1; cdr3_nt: TGTGCCAGCGCCAATCCGGGACAGCATAACTATGGCTACACCTTC; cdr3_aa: CASANPGQHNYGYTF
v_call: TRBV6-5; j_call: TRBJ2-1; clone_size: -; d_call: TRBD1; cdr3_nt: TGTGCCAGCAGTCACCGGGACAGATACAATGAGCAGTTCTTC; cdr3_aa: CASSHRDRYNEQFF
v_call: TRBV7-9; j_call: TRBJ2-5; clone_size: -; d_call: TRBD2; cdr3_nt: TGTGCCAGCAGGTCCAATATAGCGGGAGGAGGGGAGACCCAGTACTTC; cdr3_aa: CASRSNIAGGGETQYF
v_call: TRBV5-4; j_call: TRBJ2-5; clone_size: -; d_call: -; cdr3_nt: TGTGCCAGCAGCTTAGTCCCAGGGCAGTTCCAAGAGACCCAGTACTTC; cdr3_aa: CASSLVPGQFQETQYF
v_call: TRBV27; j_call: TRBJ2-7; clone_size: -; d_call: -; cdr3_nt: TGTGCCAGCAGTTTGGCAGGGCCTATTGAGCAGTACTTC; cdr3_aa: CASSLAGPIEQYF
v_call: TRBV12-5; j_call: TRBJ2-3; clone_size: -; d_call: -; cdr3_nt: TGTGCTAGTGGTTTGGCGGCGGGCACAGATACGCAGTATTTT; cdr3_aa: CASGLAAGTDTQYF
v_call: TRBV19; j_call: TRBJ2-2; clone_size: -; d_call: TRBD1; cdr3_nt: TGTGCCAGTAGTAAAGAGGGGAAGGTTCCCCGGGACAGGGCGAACACCGGGGAGCTGTTTTTT; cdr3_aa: CASSKEGKVPRDRANTGELFF
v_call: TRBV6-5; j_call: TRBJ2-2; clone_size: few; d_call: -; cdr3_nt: TGTGCCAGCAGTTACAGGGACTCCCGCGGGGAGCTGTTTTTT; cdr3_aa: CASSYRDSRGELFF
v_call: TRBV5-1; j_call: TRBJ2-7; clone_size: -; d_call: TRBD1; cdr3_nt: TGCGCCAGCAGCTTGATCGGACAGGGTACCTACGAGCAGTACTTC; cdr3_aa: CASSLIGQGTYEQYF
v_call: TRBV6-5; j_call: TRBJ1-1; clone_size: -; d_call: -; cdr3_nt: TGTGCCAGCAGTTGGGCAGGGGTCAGCACTGAAGCTTTCTTT; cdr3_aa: CASSWAGVSTEAFF
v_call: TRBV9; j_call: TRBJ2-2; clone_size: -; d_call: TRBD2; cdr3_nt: TGTGCCAGCAGCGCGGGAGGCACCGGGGAGCTGTTTTTT; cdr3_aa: CASSAGGTGELFF
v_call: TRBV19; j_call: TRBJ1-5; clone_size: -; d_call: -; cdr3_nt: TGTGCCAGTAGGACAGGCTTCAATCAGCCCCAGCATTTT; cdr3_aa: CASRTGFNQPQHF
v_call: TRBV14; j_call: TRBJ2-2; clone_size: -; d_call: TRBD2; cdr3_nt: TGTGCCAGCAGGTCGACTAGCGGGAGTTCCGGGGAGCTGTTTTTT; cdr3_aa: CASRSTSGSSGELFF
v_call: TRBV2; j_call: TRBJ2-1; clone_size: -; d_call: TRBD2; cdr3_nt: TGTGCCAGTACCACTAGCGGCTTACACAATGAGCAGTTCTTC; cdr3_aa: CASTTSGLHNEQFF
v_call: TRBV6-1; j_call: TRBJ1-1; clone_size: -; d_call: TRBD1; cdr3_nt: TGTGCCAGCGGGCGGGACAGGGACACTGAAGCTTTCTTT; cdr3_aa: CASGRDRDTEAFF
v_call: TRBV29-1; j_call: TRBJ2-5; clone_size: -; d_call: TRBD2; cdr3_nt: TGCAGCGTTTCTGGCCTAGCGGGAGAGACCCAGTACTTC; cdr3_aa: CSVSGLAGETQYF
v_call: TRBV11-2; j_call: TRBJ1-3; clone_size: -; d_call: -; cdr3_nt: TGTGCCAGCAGCTTAGAACAAATCTCTGGAAACACCATATATTTT; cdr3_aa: CASSLEQISGNTIYF
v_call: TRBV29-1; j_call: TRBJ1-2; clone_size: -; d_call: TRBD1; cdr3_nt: TGCAGCGCTCCTGAACCGGGACAGGGAAACTATGGCTACACCTTC; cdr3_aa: CSAPEPGQGNYGYTF
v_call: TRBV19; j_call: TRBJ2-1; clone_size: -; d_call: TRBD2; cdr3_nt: TGTGCCAGTAGTATGCTAGCTAGCGGGGGGGGGAATGAGCAGTTCTTC; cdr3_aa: CASSMLASGGGNEQFF
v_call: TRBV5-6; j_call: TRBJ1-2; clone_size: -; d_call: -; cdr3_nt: TGTGCCAGCAGCTTTTCCCAGGGTATCTATGGCTACACCTTC; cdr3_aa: CASSFSQGIYGYTF
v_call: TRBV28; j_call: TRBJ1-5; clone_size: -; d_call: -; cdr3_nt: TGTGCCAGCCAATCAGGAGGGAGATTAGGTCAGCCCCAGCATTTT; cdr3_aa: CASQSGGRLGQPQHF
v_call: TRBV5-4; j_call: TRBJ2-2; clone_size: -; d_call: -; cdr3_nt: TGTGCCAGCAGCTCGGGGGTTGGGGAGCTGTTTTTT; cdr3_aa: CASSSGVGELFF
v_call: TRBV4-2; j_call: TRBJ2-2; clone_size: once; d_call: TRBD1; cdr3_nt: TGTGCCAGCAGCCCCGACCGGGACAGGGGTAACACCGGGGAGCTGTTTTTT; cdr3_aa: CASSPDRDRGNTGELFF
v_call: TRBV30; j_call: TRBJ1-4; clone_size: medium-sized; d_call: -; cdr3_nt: TGTGCCTGGAGTGCCGCTACAACTAATGAAAAACTGTTTTTT; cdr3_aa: CAWSAATTNEKLFF
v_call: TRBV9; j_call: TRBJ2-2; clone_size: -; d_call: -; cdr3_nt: TGTGCCAGCAGCGTACCAGACGGGGAGCTGTTTTTT; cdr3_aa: CASSVPDGELFF